A selection of T cell receptor beta chains follows, all from one sample in a study of T cell repertoires in cytomegalovirus infection. TCRdb reprocessed the reads via MiXCR and lists one record per CDR3 protein. Here the sample spans around 180,000 distinct CDR3 sequences, about 28% being singletons. Sequenced input: PBMCs. These receptors all come from a human donor in good health (CMV status not recorded). Some clones in this sample may be carry-over from other donors' samples. Each CDR3 is given with its conserved first and last residue. A D gene is named only where the DNA matches it firmly. The size entry is marked missing in some rows and otherwise reads once, few, many or a size class.

D gene: TRBD1; V gene: TRBV12-3/TRBV12-4; clone size: few; CDR3 length: 15; J gene: TRBJ1-5; CDR3 DNA: TGTGCCAGCAGTTTAGAGGGGGACAGCTATCAGCCCCAGCATTTT; CDR3 protein: CASSLEGDSYQPQHF
D gene: TRBD1; V gene: TRBV7-3; clone size: few; CDR3 length: 16; J gene: TRBJ1-3; CDR3 DNA: TGTGCCAGCAGCCCCCAGACAGGGCACTCTGGAAACACCATATATTTT; CDR3 protein: CASSPQTGHSGNTIYF
D gene: TRBD1; V gene: TRBV7-6; clone size: .; CDR3 length: 14; J gene: TRBJ2-7; CDR3 DNA: TGTGCCAGCAGCTCTCAGGGGGAGACCTACGAGCAGTACTTC; CDR3 protein: CASSSQGETYEQYF
D gene: .; V gene: TRBV6-6; clone size: .; CDR3 length: 16; J gene: TRBJ1-5; CDR3 DNA: TGTGCCAGCAGTTACTCGCCAGCAATAAGTGATCAGCCCCAGCATTTT; CDR3 protein: CASSYSPAISDQPQHF
D gene: .; V gene: TRBV6-6; clone size: few; CDR3 length: 14; J gene: TRBJ2-3; CDR3 DNA: TGTGCCAGCACCCTGACTACGACCACAGATACGCAGTATTTT; CDR3 protein: CASTLTTTTDTQYF
D gene: TRBD1; V gene: TRBV7-3; clone size: few; CDR3 length: 13; J gene: TRBJ1-2; CDR3 DNA: TGTGCCAGCAGTTATAACAGGGGCCATGGCTACACCTTC; CDR3 protein: CASSYNRGHGYTF
D gene: .; V gene: TRBV7-6; clone size: .; CDR3 length: 15; J gene: TRBJ1-6; CDR3 DNA: TGTGCCAGCAGCCCGCTCGAGGGTCCTAATTCACCCCTCCACTTT; CDR3 protein: CASSPLEGPNSPLHF
D gene: TRBD2; V gene: TRBV7-2; clone size: many; CDR3 length: 13; J gene: TRBJ2-1; CDR3 DNA: TGTGCCAGCAGCCAGACTAGCGGGGGGGAGCAGTTCTTC; CDR3 protein: CASSQTSGGEQFF
D gene: .; V gene: TRBV4-2; clone size: .; CDR3 length: 15; J gene: TRBJ1-2; CDR3 DNA: TGTGCCAGCAGCCAAGATCAAGGGGTGTACTATGGCTACACCTTC; CDR3 protein: CASSQDQGVYYGYTF
D gene: .; V gene: TRBV7-2; clone size: many; CDR3 length: 15; J gene: TRBJ1-1; CDR3 DNA: TGTGCCAGCAGCCCGAGACAGTTTCCCCTCACTGAAGCTTTCTTT; CDR3 protein: CASSPRQFPLTEAFF
D gene: TRBD1; V gene: TRBV19; clone size: .; CDR3 length: 13; J gene: TRBJ1-1; CDR3 DNA: TGTGCCATTACCGACTCTCAGGGGGCTGAAGCTTTCTTT; CDR3 protein: CAITDSQGAEAFF
D gene: .; V gene: TRBV6-2/TRBV6-3; clone size: .; CDR3 length: 13; J gene: TRBJ2-1; CDR3 DNA: TGTGCCAGCAGTTACTCGACCGCAAATGAGCAGTTCTTC; CDR3 protein: CASSYSTANEQFF
D gene: .; V gene: TRBV7-2; clone size: few; CDR3 length: 14; J gene: TRBJ2-1; CDR3 DNA: TGTGCCAGCAGCTTAGACGGCGGCTACAATGAGCAGTTCTTC; CDR3 protein: CASSLDGGYNEQFF
D gene: TRBD1; V gene: TRBV27; clone size: few; CDR3 length: 17; J gene: TRBJ1-1; CDR3 DNA: TGTGCCAGCAGTCGTCCGGGAGGACAGGGGATGAGGACTGAAGCTTTCTTT; CDR3 protein: CASSRPGGQGMRTEAFF
D gene: .; V gene: TRBV7-3; clone size: .; CDR3 length: 14; J gene: TRBJ2-1; CDR3 DNA: TGTGCCAGCAGCTTCGGCCCAACAGGATATGAGCAGTTCTTC; CDR3 protein: CASSFGPTGYEQFF
D gene: TRBD1; V gene: TRBV19; clone size: .; CDR3 length: 21; J gene: TRBJ1-5; CDR3 DNA: TGTGCCAGTAGTATGCGACCGCTGGGGGGACAGGGGCTAGGTAGCAATCAGCCCCAGCATTTT; CDR3 protein: CASSMRPLGGQGLGSNQPQHF
D gene: .; V gene: TRBV20-1; clone size: once; CDR3 length: 14; J gene: TRBJ1-5; CDR3 DNA: TGCAGTGCCACCGAGGACAGAGGCAATCAGCCCCAGCATTTT; CDR3 protein: CSATEDRGNQPQHF
D gene: .; V gene: TRBV6-1; clone size: few; CDR3 length: 15; J gene: TRBJ2-1; CDR3 DNA: TGTGCCAGCAGGATAGACTGGAGCTCCTACAATGAGCAGTTCTTC; CDR3 protein: CASRIDWSSYNEQFF
D gene: .; V gene: TRBV7-6; clone size: .; CDR3 length: 15; J gene: TRBJ2-5; CDR3 DNA: TGTGCCAGCAGCTTAGCACCGGGGTCAAGGGAGACCCAGTACTTC; CDR3 protein: CASSLAPGSRETQYF
D gene: TRBD1; V gene: TRBV7-6; clone size: .; CDR3 length: 16; J gene: TRBJ2-7; CDR3 DNA: TGTGCCAGCAGCTTGGAAGGGACAGGGGACTCCTACGAGCGGTACTTC; CDR3 protein: CASSLEGTGDSYERYF
D gene: TRBD2; V gene: TRBV29-1; clone size: .; CDR3 length: 16; J gene: TRBJ2-1; CDR3 DNA: TGCAGCGTCTTAGCGGGGGGGCTAGAAACAAGGGATGAGCAGTTCTTC; CDR3 protein: CSVLAGGLETRDEQFF
D gene: .; V gene: TRBV5-4; clone size: .; CDR3 length: 17; J gene: TRBJ2-5; CDR3 DNA: TGTGCCAGCAGCCCCGACCCCGAGGCTTCACTCCAAGAGACCCAGTACTTC; CDR3 protein: CASSPDPEASLQETQYF
D gene: TRBD2; V gene: TRBV10-1; clone size: .; CDR3 length: 14; J gene: TRBJ2-5; CDR3 DNA: TGCGCCAGCAGTGCGGTAGCGGGGACGGAGACCCAGTACTTC; CDR3 protein: CASSAVAGTETQYF
D gene: .; V gene: TRBV29-1; clone size: many; CDR3 length: 11; J gene: TRBJ1-3; CDR3 DNA: TGCAGCGGGCAAATCGGAAACACCATATATTTT; CDR3 protein: CSGQIGNTIYF
D gene: .; V gene: TRBV5-1; clone size: .; CDR3 length: 15; J gene: TRBJ1-1; CDR3 DNA: TGCGCCAGCAGCTCGGATGGGAGGACGAACACTGAAGCTTTCTTT; CDR3 protein: CASSSDGRTNTEAFF
D gene: .; V gene: TRBV7-3; clone size: many; CDR3 length: 13; J gene: TRBJ2-5; CDR3 DNA: TGTGCCAGCAGCTCGTCCCCCCAAGAGACCCAGTACTTC; CDR3 protein: CASSSSPQETQYF
D gene: TRBD1; V gene: TRBV10-3; clone size: few; CDR3 length: 14; J gene: TRBJ2-1; CDR3 DNA: TGTGCCATCAGTGTTACGGGACAGGTCAATGAGCAGTTCTTC; CDR3 protein: CAISVTGQVNEQFF
D gene: .; V gene: TRBV18; clone size: .; CDR3 length: 18; J gene: TRBJ1-1; CDR3 DNA: TGTGCCAGCTCGCACCTCGAGGGTGGGGGCCTCATGAACACTGAAGCTTTCTTT; CDR3 protein: CASSHLEGGGLMNTEAFF
D gene: .; V gene: TRBV12-3/TRBV12-4; clone size: few; CDR3 length: 14; J gene: TRBJ1-1; CDR3 DNA: TGTGCCAGCAGTCCCGGGACCCAGGGGACTGAAGCTTTCTTT; CDR3 protein: CASSPGTQGTEAFF
D gene: TRBD1; V gene: TRBV10-3; clone size: .; CDR3 length: 12; J gene: TRBJ2-7; CDR3 DNA: TGTGCCATCAGGGGACAGGGTTACGAGCAGTACTTC; CDR3 protein: CAIRGQGYEQYF
D gene: .; V gene: TRBV20-1; clone size: .; CDR3 length: 13; J gene: TRBJ1-1; CDR3 DNA: TGCAGTGCTAACGGGCCATTCAGGGGCGAAGCTTTCTTT; CDR3 protein: CSANGPFRGEAFF
D gene: TRBD2; V gene: TRBV11-3; clone size: .; CDR3 length: 16; J gene: TRBJ2-5; CDR3 DNA: TGTGCCAGCAGCTACGGACTAGCGGACGACCAAGAGACCCAGTACTTC; CDR3 protein: CASSYGLADDQETQYF
D gene: .; V gene: TRBV10-3; clone size: .; CDR3 length: 15; J gene: TRBJ2-7; CDR3 DNA: TGTGCCATCAGCTCACGGGGTCCGGACACCTACGAGCAGTACTTC; CDR3 protein: CAISSRGPDTYEQYF
D gene: .; V gene: TRBV20-1; clone size: few; CDR3 length: 12; J gene: TRBJ2-2; CDR3 DNA: TGCAGTGCTAGAGATGGGTTTGGGGAGCTGTTTTTT; CDR3 protein: CSARDGFGELFF
D gene: .; V gene: TRBV30; clone size: few; CDR3 length: 12; J gene: TRBJ1-1; CDR3 DNA: TGTGCCTGGAGGGTGGAGTACACTGAAGCTTTCTTT; CDR3 protein: CAWRVEYTEAFF
D gene: TRBD1; V gene: TRBV7-2; clone size: .; CDR3 length: 14; J gene: TRBJ2-5; CDR3 DNA: TGTGCCAGCAGCTTGGGACAGGGGAAAGAGACCCAGTACTTC; CDR3 protein: CASSLGQGKETQYF
D gene: .; V gene: TRBV7-2; clone size: many; CDR3 length: 18; J gene: TRBJ1-2; CDR3 DNA: TGTGCCAGCAGCTTGTCTCCCCGATCCGAACATCTCATCTATGGCTACACCTTC; CDR3 protein: CASSLSPRSEHLIYGYTF
D gene: .; V gene: TRBV6-2/TRBV6-3; clone size: .; CDR3 length: 13; J gene: TRBJ1-1; CDR3 DNA: TGTGCCAGCAGTTACTCGAGCAGCACTGAAGCTTTCTTT; CDR3 protein: CASSYSSSTEAFF
D gene: TRBD1; V gene: TRBV6-2/TRBV6-3; clone size: .; CDR3 length: 16; J gene: TRBJ1-4; CDR3 DNA: TGTGCCAGCAGCGATGGACAGGCTGCAACTAATGAAAAACTGTTTTTT; CDR3 protein: CASSDGQAATNEKLFF
D gene: .; V gene: TRBV5-1; clone size: few; CDR3 length: 17; J gene: TRBJ1-5; CDR3 DNA: TGCGCCAGCAGCCCCGGACGGAGCACGGGAAACAATCAGCCCCAGCATTTT; CDR3 protein: CASSPGRSTGNNQPQHF
D gene: .; V gene: TRBV27; clone size: .; CDR3 length: 13; J gene: TRBJ1-5; CDR3 DNA: TGTGCCAGCAGCCTGGGTCTTAATTACCCCCAGCATTTT; CDR3 protein: CASSLGLNYPQHF
D gene: .; V gene: TRBV7-2; clone size: few; CDR3 length: 14; J gene: TRBJ1-1; CDR3 DNA: TGTGCCAGCAGCCTTAACAGGGAGAACACTGAAGCTTTCTTT; CDR3 protein: CASSLNRENTEAFF
D gene: .; V gene: TRBV4-3; clone size: few; CDR3 length: 17; J gene: TRBJ2-1; CDR3 DNA: TGCGCCAGCAGCCAAGATCCGGGACCGAGCTCCTACAATGAGCAGTTCTTC; CDR3 protein: CASSQDPGPSSYNEQFF
D gene: .; V gene: TRBV6-2/TRBV6-3; clone size: .; CDR3 length: 13; J gene: TRBJ2-7; CDR3 DNA: TGTGCCAGCAGTTCCACGAGCTCCTACGAGCAGTACTTC; CDR3 protein: CASSSTSSYEQYF
D gene: TRBD1; V gene: TRBV7-2; clone size: many; CDR3 length: 14; J gene: TRBJ2-7; CDR3 DNA: TGTGCCAGCAGCTTCACAGGGGGCCCGGGAGAGCAGTACTTC; CDR3 protein: CASSFTGGPGEQYF
D gene: TRBD1; V gene: TRBV7-2; clone size: many; CDR3 length: 16; J gene: TRBJ2-1; CDR3 DNA: TGTGCCAGCAGCTTCCGACAGGGGTTATCCTACAATGAGCAGTTCTTC; CDR3 protein: CASSFRQGLSYNEQFF
D gene: .; V gene: TRBV20-1; clone size: .; CDR3 length: 13; J gene: TRBJ1-1; CDR3 DNA: TGCAGTGCTCCACCCCCGAGTACCTCTGAAGCTTTCTTT; CDR3 protein: CSAPPPSTSEAFF
D gene: TRBD1; V gene: TRBV4-2; clone size: .; CDR3 length: 18; J gene: TRBJ2-3; CDR3 DNA: TGTGCCAGCAGCCAAGTGGGACAGGGAAAACCATCCACAGATACGCAGTATTTT; CDR3 protein: CASSQVGQGKPSTDTQYF
D gene: TRBD1; V gene: TRBV3-1; clone size: few; CDR3 length: 14; J gene: TRBJ1-1; CDR3 DNA: TGTGCCAGCAGCCTACAGGGGGCTCGGACTGAAGCTTTCTTT; CDR3 protein: CASSLQGARTEAFF
D gene: TRBD1; V gene: TRBV5-1; clone size: .; CDR3 length: 15; J gene: TRBJ2-1; CDR3 DNA: TGCGCCAGCAGCCTCCCCGGGACAGGGGAGCATGAGCAGTTCTTC; CDR3 protein: CASSLPGTGEHEQFF
D gene: .; V gene: TRBV6-5; clone size: .; CDR3 length: 12; J gene: TRBJ2-1; CDR3 DNA: TGTGCCAGCAGTCCGCAACCTAATGAGCAGTTCTTC; CDR3 protein: CASSPQPNEQFF
D gene: .; V gene: TRBV6-8; clone size: .; CDR3 length: 16; J gene: TRBJ1-2; CDR3 DNA: TGTGCCAGCAGCGACCCACGAACGGGACTCGCTGGAGGCTACACCTTC; CDR3 protein: CASSDPRTGLAGGYTF
D gene: TRBD2; V gene: TRBV20-1; clone size: few; CDR3 length: 15; J gene: TRBJ2-1; CDR3 DNA: TGCAGTGCTAGCCCGCGGGGGTACGGTGGGGATGAGCAGTTCTTC; CDR3 protein: CSASPRGYGGDEQFF
D gene: .; V gene: TRBV2; clone size: .; CDR3 length: 13; J gene: TRBJ2-1; CDR3 DNA: TGTGCCAGCAGTGAAGCCGGGGTCAATGAGCAGTTCTTC; CDR3 protein: CASSEAGVNEQFF